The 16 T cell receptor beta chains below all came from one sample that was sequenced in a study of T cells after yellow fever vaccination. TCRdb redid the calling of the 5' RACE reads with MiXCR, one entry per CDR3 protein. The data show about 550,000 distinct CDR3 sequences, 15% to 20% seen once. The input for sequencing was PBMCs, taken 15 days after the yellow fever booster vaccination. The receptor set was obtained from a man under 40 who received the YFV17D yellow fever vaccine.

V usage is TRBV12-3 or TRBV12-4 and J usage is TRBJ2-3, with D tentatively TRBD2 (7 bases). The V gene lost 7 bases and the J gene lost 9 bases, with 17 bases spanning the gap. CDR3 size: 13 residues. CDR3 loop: CASTRGGSDTQYF. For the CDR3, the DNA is TGTGCCAGCACTAGGGGGGGGAGTGACACGCAGTATTTT.

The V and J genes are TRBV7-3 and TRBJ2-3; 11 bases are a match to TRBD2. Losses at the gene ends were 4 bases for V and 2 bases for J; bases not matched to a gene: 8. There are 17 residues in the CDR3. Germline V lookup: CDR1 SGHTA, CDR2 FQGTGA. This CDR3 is CASSSVPGLAATDTQYF. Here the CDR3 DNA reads TGTGCCAGCAGCTCCGTCCCGGGACTAGCGGCCACAGATACGCAGTATTTT.

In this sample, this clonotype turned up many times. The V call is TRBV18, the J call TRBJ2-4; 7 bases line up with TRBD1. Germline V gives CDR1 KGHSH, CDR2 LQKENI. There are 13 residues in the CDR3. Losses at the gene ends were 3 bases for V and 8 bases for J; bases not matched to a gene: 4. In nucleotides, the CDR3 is TGTGCCAGCTCACCCGGGACAGACTACATTCAGTACTTC. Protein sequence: CASSPGTDYIQYF.

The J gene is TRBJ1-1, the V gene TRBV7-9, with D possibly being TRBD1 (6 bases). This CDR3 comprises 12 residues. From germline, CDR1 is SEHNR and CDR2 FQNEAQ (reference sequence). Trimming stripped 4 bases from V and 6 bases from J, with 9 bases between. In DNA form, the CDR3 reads TGTGCCAGCAGCTCGGACAGCCCTGAAGCTTTCTTT. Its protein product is CASSSDSPEAFF.

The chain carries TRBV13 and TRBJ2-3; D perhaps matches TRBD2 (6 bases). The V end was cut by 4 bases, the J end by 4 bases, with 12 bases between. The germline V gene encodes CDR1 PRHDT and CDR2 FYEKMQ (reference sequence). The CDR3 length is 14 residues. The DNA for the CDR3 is TGTGCCAGCAGCTCCACCGGGAGCCCAGATACGCAGTATTTT. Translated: CASSSTGSPDTQYF.

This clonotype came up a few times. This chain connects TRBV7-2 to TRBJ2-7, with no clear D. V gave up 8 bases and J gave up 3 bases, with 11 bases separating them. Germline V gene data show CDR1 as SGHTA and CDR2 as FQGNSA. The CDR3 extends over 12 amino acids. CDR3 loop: CASGTDLYEQYF. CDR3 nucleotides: TGTGCCAGCGGAACGGACCTCTACGAGCAGTACTTC. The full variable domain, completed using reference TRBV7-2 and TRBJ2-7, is GAGVSQSPSNKVTEKGKDVELRCDPISGHTALYWYRQSLGQGLEFLIYFQGNSAPDKSGLPSDRFSAERTGGSVSTLTIQRTQQEDSAVYLCASGTDLYEQYFGPGTRLTVT.

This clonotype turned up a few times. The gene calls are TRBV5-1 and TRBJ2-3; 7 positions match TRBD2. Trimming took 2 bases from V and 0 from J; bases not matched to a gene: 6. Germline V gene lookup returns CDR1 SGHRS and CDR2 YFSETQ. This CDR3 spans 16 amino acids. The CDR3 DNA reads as TGCGCCAGCAGCTTCCTGATTAGCGGGAGCACAGATACGCAGTATTTT. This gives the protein CASSFLISGSTDTQYF.

As DNA, the CDR3 is TGTGCCAGCGCGCAGGGGCCGCGGAATGAGCAGTTCTTC. Protein product: CASAQGPRNEQFF. This chain links TRBV9 with TRBJ2-1; TRBD1 might be the D (6 bases). Germline values: CDR1 SGDLS, CDR2 YYNGEE. Trimming took off 7 bases at V and 7 bases at J, with 15 bases between the two ends. CDR3 length: 13 amino acids.

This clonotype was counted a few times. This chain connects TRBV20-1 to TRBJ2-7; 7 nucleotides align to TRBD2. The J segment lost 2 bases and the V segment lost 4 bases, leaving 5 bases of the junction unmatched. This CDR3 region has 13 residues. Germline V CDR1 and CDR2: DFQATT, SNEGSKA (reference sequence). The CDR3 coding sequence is TGCAGTGCTATCTCAAGCGGGGCCTACGAGCAGTACTTC. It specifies CSAISSGAYEQYF.

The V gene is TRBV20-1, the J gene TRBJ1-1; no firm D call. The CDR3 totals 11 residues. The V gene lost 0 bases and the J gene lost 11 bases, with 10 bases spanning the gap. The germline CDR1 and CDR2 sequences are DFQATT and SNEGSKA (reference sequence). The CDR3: CSARDRGSAFF. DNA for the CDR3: TGCAGTGCTAGAGATCGAGGATCTGCTTTCTTT.

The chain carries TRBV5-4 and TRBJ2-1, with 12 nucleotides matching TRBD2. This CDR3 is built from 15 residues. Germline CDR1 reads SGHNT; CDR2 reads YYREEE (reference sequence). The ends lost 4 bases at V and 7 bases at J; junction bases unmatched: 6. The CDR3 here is CASSRRLAGVNEQFF. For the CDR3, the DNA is TGTGCCAGCAGCAGAAGACTAGCGGGAGTTAATGAGCAGTTCTTC.

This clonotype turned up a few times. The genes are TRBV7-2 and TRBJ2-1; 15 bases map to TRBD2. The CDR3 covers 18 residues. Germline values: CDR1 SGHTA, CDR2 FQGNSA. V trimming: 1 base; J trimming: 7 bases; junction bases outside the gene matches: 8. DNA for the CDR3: TGTGCCAGCAGCTTAGGGCCCCCGGGACTAGCGGGAGGTAATGAGCAGTTCTTC. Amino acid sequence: CASSLGPPGLAGGNEQFF.

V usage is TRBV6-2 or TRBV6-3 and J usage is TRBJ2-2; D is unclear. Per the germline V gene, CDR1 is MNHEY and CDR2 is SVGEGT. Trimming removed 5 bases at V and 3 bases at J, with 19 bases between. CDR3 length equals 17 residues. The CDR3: CASSGMKGAYYTGELFF. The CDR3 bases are TGTGCCAGCAGTGGCATGAAAGGAGCCTACTACACCGGGGAGCTGTTTTTT.

The CDR3 is CASSQERLWGANEQFF. For the CDR3, the DNA is TGTGCCAGCAGCCAAGAAAGACTCTGGGGGGCGAATGAGCAGTTCTTC. The chain links TRBV3-1 to TRBJ2-1; D assignment may be TRBD1 or TRBD2 (6 bases each). The V and J ends lost 0 bases and 7 bases respectively, with 16 bases between them. CDR1 and CDR2 from the germline V gene are LGHDT and YNNKEL (reference sequence). The CDR3 totals 16 residues.

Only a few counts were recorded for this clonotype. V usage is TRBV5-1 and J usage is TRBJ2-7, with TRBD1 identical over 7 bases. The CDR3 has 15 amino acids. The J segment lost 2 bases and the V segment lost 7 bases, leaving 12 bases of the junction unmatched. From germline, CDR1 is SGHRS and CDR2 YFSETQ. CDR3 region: CASSTLGTATYEQYF. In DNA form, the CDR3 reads TGCGCCAGCTCCACCCTCGGGACAGCAACCTACGAGCAGTACTTC. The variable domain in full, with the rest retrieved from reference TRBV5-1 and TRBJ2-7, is KAGVTQTPRYLIKTRGQQVTLSCSPISGHRSVSWYQQTPGQGLQFLFEYFSETQRNKGNFPGRFSGRQFSNSRSEMNVSTLELGDSALYLCASSTLGTATYEQYFGPGTRLTVT.

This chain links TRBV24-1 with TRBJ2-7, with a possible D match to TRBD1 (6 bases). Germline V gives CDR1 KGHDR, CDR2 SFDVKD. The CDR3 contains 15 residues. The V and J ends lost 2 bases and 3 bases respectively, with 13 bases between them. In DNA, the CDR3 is TGTGCCACCAGTGATTGGGGGCAGGAGCTCTACGAGCAGTACTTC. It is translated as CATSDWGQELYEQYF.